The rows below give T cell receptor beta chains drawn from one sample of a study of T cell responses to AZD1222 COVID-19 vaccine. TCRdb keeps only in-frame clones here, not all; method: immunoSEQ multiplex PCR. The sample comprises 120,000 to 150,000 clones, approximately 89% of which are singletons, and approximately 4.8% rests with the top ten. The specimen comprised peripheral blood, sampled on day 0 of AZD1222 vaccination. The source is an adult in good health. Both conserved end residues are part of each CDR3. A D gene is named only where the DNA matches it firmly. Clone size, where shown, is once, few, many, or a class for clones that have expanded.

TRBJ1-4 . . TRBV27 TGTGCCACCAAGCTTTGGGCCTCTAATGAAAAACTGTTTTTT CATKLWASNEKLFF
TRBJ2-7 . TRBD1 TRBV9 TGTGCCAGCAGCGTAAAAGGAGGGACAGGGGGTGAGCAGTACTTC CASSVKGGTGGEQYF
TRBJ1-2 . TRBD1 TRBV4-1 TGCGCCAGCAGCCCTCGGGACAGCCTCTATGGCTACACCTTC CASSPRDSLYGYTF
TRBJ2-7 . . TRBV7-6 TGTGCCAGCAGCGCCCAGGGGGGTAGCGCGGTGATCGAGCAGTACTTC CASSAQGGSAVIEQYF
TRBJ1-1 . . TRBV5-1 TGCGCCAGCAGCTTGGACAGGCAAATGAACACTGAAGCTTTCTTT CASSLDRQMNTEAFF
TRBJ1-5 once . TRBV7-9 TGTGCCAGCAGCACGGGTCGGGGTGGGAGCAATCAGCCCCAGCATTTT CASSTGRGGSNQPQHF
TRBJ2-3 few . TRBV6-1 TGTGCCAGTCGTGAAGGGGCGGCCGTGACAGATACGCAGTATTTT CASREGAAVTDTQYF
TRBJ2-7 . . TRBV30 TGTGCCTGGAGTGTAACTCTCTCCTACGAGCAGTACTTC CAWSVTLSYEQYF
TRBJ1-5 few . TRBV19 TGTGCCAGTCAAGGACGGAATAGCAATCAGCCCCAGCATTTT CASQGRNSNQPQHF
TRBJ2-7 . . TRBV5-1 TGCGCCAGCAGCCCTTGGGTGGAACAGAAATACGAGCAGTACTTC CASSPWVEQKYEQYF
TRBJ1-5 . . TRBV12-3/TRBV12-4 TGTGCCAGCAGTTTGGGCAATCAGCCCCAGCATTTT CASSLGNQPQHF
TRBJ1-2 . . TRBV6-5 TGTGCCAGCAGTTACTCCACTCGACGGGGCTACACCTTC CASSYSTRRGYTF
TRBJ2-3 . TRBD2 TRBV28 TGTGCCAGCAGTTTACGGCTAGCGGCCCGACGGGCAGATACGCAGTATTTT CASSLRLAARRADTQYF
TRBJ1-6 . . TRBV7-9 TGTGCCAGCATGGATGTGGGGGGGGTGAATTCACCCCTCCACTTT CASMDVGGVNSPLHF
TRBJ2-2 . . TRBV12-3/TRBV12-4 TGTGCCAGCAGTTATACATATCCCGGGGAGCTGTTTTTT CASSYTYPGELFF
TRBJ1-2 . . TRBV6-1 TGTGCCAGCAGTGAAAGATTTTGGCCTCCGGGGGGCTACACCTTC CASSERFWPPGGYTF
TRBJ1-5 . TRBD1 TRBV5-5 TGTGCCAGCAGTGGCAGGGGGGATGATCAGCCCCAGCATTTT CASSGRGDDQPQHF
TRBJ1-1 . . TRBV30 TGTGCCTGGTGCCGAGGGTTGGGCGATCCAAACACTGAAGCTTTCTTT CAWCRGLGDPNTEAFF
TRBJ1-2 . . TRBV28 TGTGCCAGCACCGTCAAAGGGTTTAACTATGGCTACACCTTC CASTVKGFNYGYTF
TRBJ1-5 . . TRBV28 TGTGCCAGCAGCCCCACCCTCTCGGACAGAGTCTTAGGGGTTCTCCAGCCCCAGCATTTT CASSPTLSDRVLGVLQPQHF
TRBJ2-3 . . TRBV7-3 TGTGCCAGCAGCCCGCAAGGACCAGGAACCACAGATACGCAGTATTTT CASSPQGPGTTDTQYF
TRBJ1-1 . . TRBV7-9 TGTGCCAGCAGCTTTATACCGAACACTGAAGCTTTCTTT CASSFIPNTEAFF
TRBJ1-2 . TRBD1 TRBV7-9 TGTGCCAGCAGACTCCAAGAGGCAGGGGGCGAGAATAACTATGGCTACACCTTC CASRLQEAGGENNYGYTF
TRBJ1-1 . . TRBV18 TGTGCCAGCTCCCAGGGACGGCAGAACACTGAAGCTTTCTTT CASSQGRQNTEAFF
TRBJ1-1 . TRBD1 TRBV5-1 TGCGCCAGCAGCCTTTGGACAGGAAGCAACACTGAAGCTTTCTTT CASSLWTGSNTEAFF
TRBJ2-3 . . TRBV18 TGTGCCAGCTCAAAACTAGAGCGAGCAGATACGCAGTATTTT CASSKLERADTQYF
TRBJ1-2 . . TRBV28 TGTGCCAGCAGCCCTACCCTGAGCTATGGCTACACCTTC CASSPTLSYGYTF
TRBJ2-7 . . TRBV5-5 TGTGCCAGCAGCACCGGGACTCCATACGAGCAGTACTTC CASSTGTPYEQYF
TRBJ1-3 . TRBD1 TRBV7-8 TGTGCCAGCAGCTTAGGGACAGGTGGAAACACCATATATTTT CASSLGTGGNTIYF
TRBJ2-1 . TRBD1 TRBV6-5 TGTGCCAGCAGTTTCCAGGGGGTTCCCTACAATGAGCAGTTCTTC CASSFQGVPYNEQFF